This record looks at one T cell receptor (beta chain) sequence and its context. A single record per CDR3 protein comes from TCRdb applying MiXCR to the 5' RACE reads. The sample includes about 13,000 distinct CDR3 sequences, about 4% seen only once; the top ten take less than 50%. Stated time point: sample taken at primary tumor resection. The data derive from a study of spatial heterogeneity in lung cancer. CDR3 length equals 13 residues. V was cut by 5 bases and J by 5 bases, with 9 bases left in between. Germline assignment: CDR1 SGHTA and CDR2 FQGTGA. The sample in question was PBMCs, obtained at surgery. The chain links TRBV7-3 to TRBJ2-2, with D unclear. The sequence was collected from a male donor with early-stage non-small cell lung cancer. The CDR3 DNA is TGTGCCAGCAGCCCCGATGCGACCGGGGAGCTGTTTTTT. This sequence encodes CASSPDATGELFF.